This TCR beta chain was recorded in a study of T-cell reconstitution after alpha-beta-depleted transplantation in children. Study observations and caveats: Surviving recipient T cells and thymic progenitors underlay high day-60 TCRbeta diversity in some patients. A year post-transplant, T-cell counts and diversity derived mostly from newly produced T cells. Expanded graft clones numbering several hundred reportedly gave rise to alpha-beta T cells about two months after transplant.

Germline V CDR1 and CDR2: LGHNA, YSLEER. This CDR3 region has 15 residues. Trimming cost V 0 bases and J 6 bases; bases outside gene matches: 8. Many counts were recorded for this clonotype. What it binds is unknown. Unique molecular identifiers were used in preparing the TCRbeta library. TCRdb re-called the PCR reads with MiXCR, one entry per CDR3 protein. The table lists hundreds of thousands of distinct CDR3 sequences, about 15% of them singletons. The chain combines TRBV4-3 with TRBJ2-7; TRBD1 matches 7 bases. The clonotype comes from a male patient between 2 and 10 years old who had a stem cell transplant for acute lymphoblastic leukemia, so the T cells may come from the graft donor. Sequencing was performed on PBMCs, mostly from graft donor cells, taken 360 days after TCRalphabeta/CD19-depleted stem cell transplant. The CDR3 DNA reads TGCGCCAGCAGCCAAGAGTCTTCAGGGGGATCCGAGCAGTACTTC. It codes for CASSQESSGGSEQYF.